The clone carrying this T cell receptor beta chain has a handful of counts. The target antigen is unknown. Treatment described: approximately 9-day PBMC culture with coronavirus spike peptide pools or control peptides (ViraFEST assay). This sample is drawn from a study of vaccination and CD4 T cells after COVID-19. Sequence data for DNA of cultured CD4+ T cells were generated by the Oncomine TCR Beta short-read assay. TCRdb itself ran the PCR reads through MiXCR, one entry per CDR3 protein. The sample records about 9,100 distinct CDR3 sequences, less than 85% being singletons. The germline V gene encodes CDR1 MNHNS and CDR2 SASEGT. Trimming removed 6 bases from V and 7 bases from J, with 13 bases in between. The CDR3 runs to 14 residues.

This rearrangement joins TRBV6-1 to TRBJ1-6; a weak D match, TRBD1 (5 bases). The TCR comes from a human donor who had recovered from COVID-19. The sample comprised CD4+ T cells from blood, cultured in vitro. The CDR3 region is CASRLGGDNSPLHF. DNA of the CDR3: TGTGCCAGCAGGTTGGGAGGGGACAATTCACCCCTCCACTTT.